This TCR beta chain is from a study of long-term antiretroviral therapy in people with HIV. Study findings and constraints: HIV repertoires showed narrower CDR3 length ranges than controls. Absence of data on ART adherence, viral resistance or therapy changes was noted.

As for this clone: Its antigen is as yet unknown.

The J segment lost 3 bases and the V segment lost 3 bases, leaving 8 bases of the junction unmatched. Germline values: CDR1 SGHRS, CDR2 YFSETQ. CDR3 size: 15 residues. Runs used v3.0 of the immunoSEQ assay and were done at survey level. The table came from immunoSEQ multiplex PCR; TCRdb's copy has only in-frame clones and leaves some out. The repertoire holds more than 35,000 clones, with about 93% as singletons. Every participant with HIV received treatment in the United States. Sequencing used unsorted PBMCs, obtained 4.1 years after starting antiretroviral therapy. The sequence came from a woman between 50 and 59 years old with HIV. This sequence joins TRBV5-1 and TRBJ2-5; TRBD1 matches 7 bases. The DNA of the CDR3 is TGCGCCAGCAGCTCTCCCGGGACAGAAAAAGAGACCCAGTACTTC. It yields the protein CASSSPGTEKETQYF.